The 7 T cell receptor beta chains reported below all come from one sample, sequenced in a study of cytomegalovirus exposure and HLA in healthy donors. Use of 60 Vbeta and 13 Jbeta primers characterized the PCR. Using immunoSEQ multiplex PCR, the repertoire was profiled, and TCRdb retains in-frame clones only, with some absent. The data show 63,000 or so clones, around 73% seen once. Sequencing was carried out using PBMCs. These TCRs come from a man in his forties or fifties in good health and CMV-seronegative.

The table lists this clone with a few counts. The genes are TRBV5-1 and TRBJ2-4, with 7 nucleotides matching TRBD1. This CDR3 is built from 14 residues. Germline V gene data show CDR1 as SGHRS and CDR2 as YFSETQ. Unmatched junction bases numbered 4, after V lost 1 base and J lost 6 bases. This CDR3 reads CASSLPGQINIQYF. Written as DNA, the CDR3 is TGCGCCAGCAGCTTGCCGGGACAGATAAACATTCAGTACTTC.

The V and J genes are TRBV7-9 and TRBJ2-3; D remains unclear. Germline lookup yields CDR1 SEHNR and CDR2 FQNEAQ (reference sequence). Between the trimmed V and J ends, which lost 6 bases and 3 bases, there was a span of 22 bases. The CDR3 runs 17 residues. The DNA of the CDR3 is TGTGCCAGCAGTGCGCGGTCGAACGGGTTCTCAACAGATACGCAGTATTTT. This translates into CASSARSNGFSTDTQYF.

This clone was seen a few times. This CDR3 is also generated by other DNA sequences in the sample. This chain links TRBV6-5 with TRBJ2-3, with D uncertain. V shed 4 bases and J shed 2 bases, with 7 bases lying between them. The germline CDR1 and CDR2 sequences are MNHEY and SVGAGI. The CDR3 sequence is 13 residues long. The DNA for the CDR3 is TGTGCCAGCAGTTTCCACTACACAGATACGCAGTATTTT. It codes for CASSFHYTDTQYF.

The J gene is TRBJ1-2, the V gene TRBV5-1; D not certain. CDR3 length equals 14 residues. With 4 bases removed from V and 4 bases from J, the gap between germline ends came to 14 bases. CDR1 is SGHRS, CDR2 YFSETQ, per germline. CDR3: CASSIGGRSYGYTF. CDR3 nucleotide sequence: TGCGCCAGCAGCATCGGAGGCAGGAGCTATGGCTACACCTTC.

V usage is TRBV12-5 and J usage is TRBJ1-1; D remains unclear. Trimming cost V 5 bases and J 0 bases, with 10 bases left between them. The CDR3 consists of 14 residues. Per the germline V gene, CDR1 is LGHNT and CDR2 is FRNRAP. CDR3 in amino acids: CASGPPSMNTEAFF. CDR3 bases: TGTGCTAGTGGTCCCCCCTCTATGAACACTGAAGCTTTCTTT.

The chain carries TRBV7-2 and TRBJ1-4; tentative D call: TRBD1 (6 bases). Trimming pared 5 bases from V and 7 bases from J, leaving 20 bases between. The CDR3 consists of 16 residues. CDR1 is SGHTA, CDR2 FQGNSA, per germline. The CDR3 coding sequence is TGTGCCAGCAGCCCGAGGTGGGGGCCGGGGTCTGAAAAACTGTTTTTT. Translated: CASSPRWGPGSEKLFF.

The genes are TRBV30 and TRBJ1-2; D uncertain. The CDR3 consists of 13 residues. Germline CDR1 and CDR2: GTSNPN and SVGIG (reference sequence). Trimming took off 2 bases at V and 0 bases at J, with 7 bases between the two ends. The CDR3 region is CAWSPTTNYGYTF. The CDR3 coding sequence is TGTGCCTGGAGTCCAACAACTAACTATGGCTACACCTTC.